This T cell receptor beta chain was identified during a study of cytomegalovirus exposure and HLA in healthy donors. PCR employed 60 Vbeta and 13 Jbeta primers. The method was immunoSEQ multiplex PCR; TCRdb's version includes in-frame clones alone and lacks a portion of them. Among 130,000 or so clones listed, 70% to 80% were seen once. Broader study findings: In a later analysis, V- and J-gene trimming of beta chains associated with a DCLRE1C missense variant, replicated independently. Common viral pathogens seemed to be connected with several of the most significant clusters, according to a later analysis.

Germline V lookup: CDR1 SGHDT, CDR2 YYEEEE. This CDR3 has 16 residues. The V segment lost 0 bases and the J segment 1 base; nucleotides outside the gene matches: 6. This clone showed up just once. The antigen remains unidentified. Sequencing used PBMCs. The rearrangement links TRBV5-6 to TRBJ2-5; 7 bases align to TRBD2. This clonotype was sampled from a woman aged 60-75 years in good health and CMV-seronegative. For the CDR3, the DNA is TGTGCCAGCAGCTTGGGGCTAGCGGACCGCCAAGAGACCCAGTACTTC. This gives the protein CASSLGLADRQETQYF.